Listed below are T cell receptor beta chains from one sample, sequenced in a study of CD8 T cells in ankylosing spondylitis. One entry per CDR3 protein, called by TCRdb with MiXCR from the 5' RACE reads. Counted here are around 210,000 distinct CDR3 sequences, around 8% occurring once; the ten biggest clones make up 4.5% to 5%. The specimen sequenced was blood, either unsorted or a sorted T cell fraction (not recorded which). Every receptor here comes from a female donor with ankylosing spondylitis or in good health (not recorded which). Each CDR3 is given with its conserved first and last residue. D genes are given only for firm matches. Clone size is not always given. Where it is, it says once, few, many or a class for expanded clones.

TRBV11-2	many	TRBJ2-2	TRBD1	CASSPDRVTGELFF	TGTGCCAGCAGCCCGGACAGGGTCACCGGGGAGCTGTTTTTT
TRBV11-2	NA	TRBJ2-5	TRBD2	CASSGLAGLRKTQYF	TGTGCCAGCAGCGGACTAGCGGGATTGCGGAAGACCCAGTACTTC
TRBV27	many	TRBJ2-7	TRBD1	CASSYDRGYEQYF	TGTGCCAGCAGTTATGACAGGGGATACGAGCAGTACTTC
TRBV7-9	NA	TRBJ2-7	NA	CASSLVGPYEQYF	TGTGCCAGCAGCTTAGTTGGGCCTTACGAGCAGTACTTC
TRBV20-1	few	TRBJ2-3	TRBD1	CSASLTGADTQYF	TGCAGTGCCAGTCTGACAGGGGCAGATACGCAGTATTTT
TRBV20-1	many	TRBJ2-7	NA	CSARRRGSYEQYF	TGCAGTGCTAGGCGGAGGGGCTCCTACGAGCAGTACTTC
TRBV28	NA	TRBJ2-1	TRBD2	CASSLPRSGSSYNEQFF	TGTGCCAGCAGTCTCCCCAGGAGCGGGAGCTCCTACAATGAGCAGTTCTTC
TRBV28	many	TRBJ2-1	TRBD2	CASRPPGLAGPLNEQFF	TGTGCCAGCAGGCCTCCGGGACTAGCGGGGCCCCTCAATGAGCAGTTCTTC
TRBV20-1	many	TRBJ1-4	TRBD1	CSAGDSSPSSDEKLFF	TGCAGTGCCGGGGACAGCTCCCCATCATCCGATGAAAAACTGTTTTTT
TRBV25-1	many	TRBJ2-5	NA	CASSDSPAETQYF	TGTGCCAGCAGTGACTCCCCTGCAGAGACCCAGTACTTC
TRBV27	many	TRBJ2-2	TRBD2	CASTRPGGGELFF	TGTGCCAGCACCCGCCCGGGGGGCGGGGAGCTGTTTTTT
TRBV20-1	many	TRBJ2-5	TRBD2	CSARDKAGEQETQYF	TGCAGTGCTAGAGATAAAGCGGGAGAGCAAGAGACCCAGTACTTC
TRBV6-5	NA	TRBJ1-1	NA	CASSYGGQQNTEAFF	TGTGCCAGCAGTTACGGGGGTCAGCAGAACACTGAAGCTTTCTTT
TRBV6-1	many	TRBJ2-2	NA	CASSFTAQGSGELFF	TGTGCCAGCAGCTTCACGGCGCAGGGGTCCGGGGAGCTGTTTTTT
TRBV3-1	many	TRBJ2-3	TRBD1	CASSLFRGSSTTDTQYF	TGTGCCAGCAGCCTATTCAGGGGGTCATCTACTACAGATACGCAGTATTTT
TRBV7-9	NA	TRBJ2-1	NA	CASSLGGTRYNEQFF	TGTGCCAGCAGCTTAGGGGGTACTAGGTACAATGAGCAGTTCTTC
TRBV12-3/TRBV12-4	many	TRBJ2-3	NA	CASSSGEADTQYF	TGTGCCAGCAGTTCGGGAGAGGCAGATACGCAGTATTTT
TRBV7-2	many	TRBJ1-1	NA	CASSLAFRPHEAFF	TGTGCCAGCAGCTTAGCTTTTAGACCACATGAAGCTTTCTTT
TRBV7-9	many	TRBJ2-7	NA	CASFHGGRSGEQYF	TGTGCCAGCTTTCACGGAGGCAGGAGTGGCGAGCAGTACTTC
TRBV7-1	NA	TRBJ2-2	TRBD2	CASNSEREVWTGELFF	TGTGCCAGCAACTCAGAACGGGAGGTTTGGACCGGGGAGCTGTTTTTT
TRBV5-1	many	TRBJ2-7	NA	CASSFGVVGAYEQYF	TGCGCCAGCAGCTTCGGGGTCGTGGGAGCCTACGAGCAGTACTTC
TRBV30	many	TRBJ1-2	NA	CAWSPRGARGYGYTF	TGTGCCTGGAGTCCCCGAGGGGCCCGCGGCTATGGCTACACCTTC
TRBV5-1	many	TRBJ1-1	NA	CASRGSGIEAFF	TGCGCCAGCCGGGGGAGCGGAATTGAAGCTTTCTTT
TRBV14	few	TRBJ1-1	NA	CASSQDMPTEAFF	TGTGCCAGCAGCCAAGACATGCCCACTGAAGCTTTCTTT
TRBV6-6	many	TRBJ2-6	TRBD2	CASTTSGRGISGANVLTF	TGTGCCAGCACCACGAGCGGGAGGGGCATATCTGGGGCCAACGTCCTGACTTTC
TRBV10-2	many	TRBJ2-3	NA	CASSIVDTQYF	TGCGCCAGCAGCATAGTAGATACGCAGTATTTT
TRBV28	once	TRBJ2-3	NA	CASTEGGADTQYF	TGTGCCAGCACCGAGGGTGGGGCAGATACGCAGTATTTT
TRBV5-1	many	TRBJ2-1	TRBD2	CASSPVSGRVDEQFF	TGCGCCAGCAGCCCGGTGAGCGGGAGGGTGGATGAGCAGTTCTTC
TRBV6-2/TRBV6-3	NA	TRBJ1-2	NA	CASRPSGINYGYTF	TGTGCCAGCAGGCCCTCAGGGATTAACTATGGCTACACCTTC
TRBV10-3	NA	TRBJ1-1	NA	CAISEGTRGDSEAFF	TGTGCCATCAGTGAGGGGACGAGAGGTGACAGTGAAGCTTTCTTT
TRBV7-2	NA	TRBJ2-7	TRBD2	CASTPGGDSGRYEQYF	TGTGCCAGCACGCCGGGGGGGGATAGCGGGAGGTACGAGCAGTACTTC
TRBV15	many	TRBJ2-1	NA	CATSGTTGYNEQFF	TGTGCCACCAGCGGAACGACAGGCTACAATGAGCAGTTCTTC
TRBV29-1	many	TRBJ1-2	NA	CSDLHTGGAYGYTF	TGCAGTGACTTGCATACAGGTGGGGCCTATGGCTACACCTTC
TRBV20-1	many	TRBJ2-7	NA	CSARDQLQGPYEQYF	TGCAGTGCTAGAGATCAGCTACAGGGCCCCTACGAGCAGTACTTC
TRBV14	many	TRBJ1-5	NA	CASSLGRNQPQHF	TGTGCCAGCAGCCTCGGAAGAAATCAGCCCCAGCATTTT
TRBV29-1	few	TRBJ2-2	TRBD1	CSVQGATGELFF	TGCAGCGTGCAGGGGGCGACCGGGGAGCTGTTTTTT
TRBV12-3/TRBV12-4	many	TRBJ2-5	NA	CASSLRQQETQYF	TGTGCCAGCAGTTTGAGGCAGCAAGAGACCCAGTACTTC
TRBV12-3/TRBV12-4	NA	TRBJ1-6	TRBD1	CASSLRGPYNSPLHF	TGTGCCAGCAGTCTTAGGGGGCCCTATAATTCACCCCTCCACTTT
TRBV20-1	many	TRBJ2-5	TRBD2	CSARDRASGSGETQYF	TGCAGTGCTAGAGATCGGGCTAGCGGGAGCGGAGAGACCCAGTACTTC
TRBV11-2	few	TRBJ2-1	NA	CASRPGPASYNEQFF	TGTGCCAGCAGACCGGGACCCGCCTCCTACAATGAGCAGTTCTTC
TRBV4-3	many	TRBJ1-4	NA	CASAPDGFEKLFF	TGCGCCAGCGCCCCGGACGGATTTGAAAAACTGTTTTTT
TRBV7-8	many	TRBJ2-7	NA	CASSRSIQTYEQYF	TGTGCCAGCAGCCGGTCGATCCAAACCTACGAGCAGTACTTC
TRBV29-1	many	TRBJ2-4	NA	CSTDSPKNIQYF	TGCAGCACGGACAGCCCCAAAAACATTCAGTACTTC
TRBV20-1	many	TRBJ2-1	TRBD2	CSARRLAGAPRDNEQFF	TGCAGTGCTAGACGACTAGCGGGAGCCCCACGGGACAATGAGCAGTTCTTC
TRBV10-3	few	TRBJ2-2	NA	CAIMPTGFQDTGELFF	TGTGCCATCATGCCGACTGGATTTCAAGACACCGGGGAGCTGTTTTTT
TRBV20-1	many	TRBJ2-1	TRBD2	CSASPFHGGSYNEQFF	TGCAGTGCTAGCCCGTTTCACGGGGGGTCCTACAATGAGCAGTTCTTC
TRBV29-1	many	TRBJ1-1	NA	CSAPEDSLNTEAFF	TGCAGCGCCCCAGAAGACAGTTTGAACACTGAAGCTTTCTTT
TRBV7-8	many	TRBJ2-2	TRBD2	CASRLTASGLPGELFF	TGTGCCAGCAGACTAACAGCTAGCGGGTTACCGGGGGAGCTGTTTTTT
TRBV18	many	TRBJ1-1	NA	CASSPAGAREAFF	TGTGCCAGCTCACCAGCGGGCGCCCGTGAAGCTTTCTTT
TRBV12-3/TRBV12-4	many	TRBJ2-1	TRBD1	CASRRTGARNEQFF	TGTGCCAGCAGACGGACAGGGGCAAGGAATGAGCAGTTCTTC
TRBV11-3	many	TRBJ2-1	TRBD2	CASSLGLAGSQFF	TGTGCCAGCAGCTTAGGGCTAGCGGGCTCGCAGTTCTTC
TRBV7-6	many	TRBJ2-7	NA	CASSPRRGGAEQYF	TGTGCCAGCAGCCCCCGTAGAGGGGGTGCCGAGCAGTACTTC
TRBV6-2/TRBV6-3	many	TRBJ2-1	NA	CASSYSSRHVKSSYNEQFF	TGTGCCAGCAGTTACTCATCGCGCCACGTTAAGAGCTCCTACAATGAGCAGTTCTTC
TRBV20-1	many	TRBJ2-5	NA	CSARAPGMETQYF	TGCAGTGCTAGAGCTCCCGGGATGGAGACCCAGTACTTC
TRBV7-8	few	TRBJ2-1	TRBD2	CASNTGTNNEQFF	TGTGCCAGCAACACCGGGACTAACAATGAGCAGTTCTTC